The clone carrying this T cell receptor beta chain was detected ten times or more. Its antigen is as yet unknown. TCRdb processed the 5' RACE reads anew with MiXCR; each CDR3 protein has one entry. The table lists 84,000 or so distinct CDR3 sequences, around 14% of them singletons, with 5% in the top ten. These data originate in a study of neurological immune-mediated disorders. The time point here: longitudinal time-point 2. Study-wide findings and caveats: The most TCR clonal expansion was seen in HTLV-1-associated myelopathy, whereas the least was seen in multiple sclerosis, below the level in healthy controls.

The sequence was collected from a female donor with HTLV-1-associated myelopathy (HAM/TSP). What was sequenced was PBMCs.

The CDR3 reads CASSWGQAHSEKLFF. In DNA form, the CDR3 reads TGCGCCAGCAGCTGGGGACAGGCCCACAGTGAAAAACTGTTTTTT. The rearrangement joins TRBV5-1 to TRBJ1-4; 8 positions match TRBD1. CDR1 SGHRS and CDR2 YFSETQ come from the germline V gene. V trimming: 3 bases; J trimming: 7 bases; junction bases outside the gene matches: 8. The CDR3 length is 15 residues.